These T cell receptor beta chains were read from a single sample in a study of T cells after somatic rescue of genetic block. Here immunoSEQ multiplex PCR was the method, and the copy in TCRdb shows in-frame clones only, minus some. The sample contains 45,000 to 55,000 clones, about 96% of which appear only once. Sequenced sample: peripheral blood mononuclear cells (PBMCs). These receptor sequences come from a child less than two years old. The CDR3 runs from the conserved cysteine through the conserved F or W. D genes are given only for firm matches. A clone size is listed for some rows: how often the clone was seen (once, few, many), or a class if it is expanded.

v_call,d_call,j_call,clone_size,cdr3_aa,cdr3_nt
TRBV5-1,-,TRBJ1-2,-,CASSLGHNYGYTF,TGCGCCAGCAGCTTAGGGCATAACTATGGCTACACCTTC
TRBV28,-,TRBJ2-3,-,CASSLKLGRGTDTQYF,TGTGCCAGCAGTTTAAAATTGGGGCGGGGCACAGATACGCAGTATTTT
TRBV4-1,-,TRBJ1-2,-,CASSQGLGPHGYTF,TGCGCCAGCAGCCAAGGACTAGGCCCCCATGGCTACACCTTC
TRBV5-1,TRBD1,TRBJ2-7,-,CASSKTGSSEQYF,TGCGCCAGCAGCAAGACAGGGTCCAGCGAGCAGTACTTC
TRBV30,-,TRBJ1-2,-,CAWSVNREGYTF,TGTGCCTGGAGTGTAAACAGGGAGGGCTACACCTTC
TRBV6-9,-,TRBJ2-3,-,CARRGTDTQYF,TGTGCCAGAAGGGGCACAGATACGCAGTATTTT
TRBV7-2,-,TRBJ2-2,-,CASSLEGWELFF,TGTGCCAGCAGCTTAGAGGGTTGGGAGCTGTTTTTT
TRBV4-1,-,TRBJ1-2,-,CASSQLPLGPGGYGYTF,TGCGCCAGCAGCCAACTACCCCTGGGCCCCGGGGGCTATGGCTACACCTTC
TRBV18,TRBD1,TRBJ2-3,-,CASSLVQGPSTDTQYF,TGTGCCAGCTCATTAGTACAGGGGCCGAGCACAGATACGCAGTATTTT
TRBV9,-,TRBJ2-3,once,CASSSRPDTQYF,TGTGCCAGCAGCTCGCGTCCAGATACGCAGTATTTT
TRBV7-8,-,TRBJ2-7,-,CASSSGPGGHEQYF,TGTGCCAGCAGCTCAGGGCCTGGAGGCCACGAGCAGTACTTC
TRBV18,-,TRBJ2-1,-,CASSPLLVSYNEQFF,TGTGCCAGCTCACCGCTACTAGTCTCCTACAATGAGCAGTTCTTC
TRBV29-1,-,TRBJ1-5,-,CSVKIQGSNQPQHF,TGCAGCGTTAAGATCCAGGGGAGCAATCAGCCCCAGCATTTT
TRBV11-2,TRBD1,TRBJ1-4,-,CASSRDRVNEKLFF,TGTGCCAGCAGCCGGGACAGGGTTAATGAAAAACTGTTTTTT
TRBV6-6,TRBD1,TRBJ2-1,-,CASSYYGTGGNEQFF,TGTGCCAGCAGTTACTACGGGACAGGGGGCAATGAGCAGTTCTTC
TRBV7-8,-,TRBJ2-1,-,CASSADGYNEQFF,TGTGCCAGCAGCGCAGACGGCTACAATGAGCAGTTCTTC
TRBV27,-,TRBJ1-1,once,CASRRGQNTEAFF,TGTGCCAGCAGACGAGGACAGAACACTGAAGCTTTCTTT
TRBV30,-,TRBJ1-1,-,CAWEDMNTEAFF,TGTGCCTGGGAGGACATGAACACTGAAGCTTTCTTT
TRBV7-2,TRBD2,TRBJ2-1,-,CASSVPAGGFSYNEQFF,TGTGCCAGCAGCGTACCAGCGGGAGGATTTTCCTACAATGAGCAGTTCTTC
TRBV5-1,-,TRBJ2-7,-,CASSLGGRPYEQYF,TGCGCCAGCAGCTTGGGAGGGAGGCCCTACGAGCAGTACTTC
TRBV4-3,TRBD1,TRBJ1-5,once,CASSLDRAHNQPQHF,TGCGCCAGCAGCCTGGACAGGGCCCACAATCAGCCCCAGCATTTT
TRBV27,TRBD1,TRBJ2-3,-,CASSTGELDTQYF,TGTGCCAGCAGTACAGGGGAATTAGATACGCAGTATTTT
TRBV5-1,TRBD2,TRBJ2-3,-,CASSLLAGGTDTQYF,TGCGCCAGCAGCTTACTAGCGGGAGGCACAGATACGCAGTATTTT
TRBV7-2,-,TRBJ2-2,-,CASSLAVGELFF,TGTGCCAGCAGCTTAGCGGTCGGGGAGCTGTTTTTT
TRBV18,TRBD1,TRBJ2-2,-,CASSRRDRGPNTGELFF,TGTGCCAGCTCACGGAGGGACAGGGGGCCGAACACCGGGGAGCTGTTTTTT
TRBV19,-,TRBJ2-7,-,CASSMATDYEQYF,TGTGCCAGTAGTATGGCGACGGACTACGAGCAGTACTTC
TRBV7-2,-,TRBJ2-7,-,CASSRVSYEQYF,TGTGCCAGCAGTCGGGTGTCCTACGAGCAGTACTTC
TRBV19,-,TRBJ1-2,-,CASSIDRGATYGYTF,TGTGCCAGTAGTATAGACAGGGGAGCGACCTATGGCTACACCTTC
TRBV5-6,-,TRBJ2-7,-,CASSNLPYEQYF,TGTGCCAGCAGCAACCTCCCCTACGAGCAGTACTTC
TRBV5-4,-,TRBJ2-1,once,CASSLTSHNEQFF,TGTGCCAGCAGCTTGACTAGCCACAATGAGCAGTTCTTC
TRBV13,-,TRBJ2-3,-,CASSLGAGADTQYF,TGTGCCAGCAGCTTAGGTGCCGGGGCAGATACGCAGTATTTT
TRBV29-1,TRBD1,TRBJ2-5,-,CSVGQGQETQYF,TGCAGCGTCGGACAGGGCCAAGAGACCCAGTACTTC
TRBV4-3,-,TRBJ1-4,-,CASSPEGVRNEKLFF,TGCGCCAGCAGCCCCGAGGGGGTGAGGAATGAAAAACTGTTTTTT
TRBV10-3,-,TRBJ1-5,-,CAIRASGGGNQPQHF,TGTGCCATCAGGGCAAGCGGGGGTGGCAATCAGCCCCAGCATTTT
TRBV18,-,TRBJ2-7,-,CASSRGLLTYEQYF,TGTGCCAGCTCACGCGGCCTGTTGACCTACGAGCAGTACTTC
TRBV29-1,-,TRBJ2-3,-,CSARQGGTDTQYF,TGCAGCGCCAGACAAGGAGGCACAGATACGCAGTATTTT
TRBV6-6,TRBD2,TRBJ2-7,-,CASSYSVGGAYEQYF,TGTGCCAGCAGTTACTCCGTTGGGGGGGCCTACGAGCAGTACTTC
TRBV4-1,-,TRBJ1-3,-,CASRQTGISGNTIYF,TGCGCCAGCAGGCAGACAGGTATCTCTGGAAACACCATATATTTT
TRBV10-3,TRBD2,TRBJ2-3,-,CAIRVGLGADTQYF,TGTGCCATCAGGGTAGGACTAGGGGCAGATACGCAGTATTTT